This T cell receptor beta chain was identified during a study of T cells in Graves' hyperthyroidism and ophthalmopathy. Concerning this clonotype: Its antigen is not identified.

Amplification of TCR beta CDR3 regions used RNA as the template. The HTBI primer set was used in a first-round RT-PCR of the TCR CDR3. TCRdb itself ran the multiplex PCR reads through MiXCR, one entry per CDR3 protein. This table holds a few hundred thousand distinct CDR3 sequences, just over 45% found once. Findings and limits, study-wide: Ophthalmopathy was predicted by the model a median of about six months ahead of onset. The blood repertoire included most of the expanded thyroid clonotypes above 0.001. Stable hyperthyroidism was told apart from ophthalmopathy by a model built on 13 V-J features.

The CDR3 spans 13 residues. In germline, CDR1 is DFQATT, CDR2 SNEGSKA (reference sequence). Unmatched junction bases numbered 3, after V lost 4 bases and J lost 6 bases. Uncontrolled infection, other autoimmune disease, pregnancy or lactation excluded patients. The genes are TRBV20-1 and TRBJ1-6; 7 bases are a match to TRBD1. This receptor was identified in an adult woman with Graves' disease, either hyperthyroidism or ophthalmopathy (not recorded which). Source material: peripheral blood or thyroid tissue (not recorded which). CDR3 DNA: TGCAGTGCTATGAGGGGGCTTAATTCACCCCTCCACTTT. Its translation: CSAMRGLNSPLHF.